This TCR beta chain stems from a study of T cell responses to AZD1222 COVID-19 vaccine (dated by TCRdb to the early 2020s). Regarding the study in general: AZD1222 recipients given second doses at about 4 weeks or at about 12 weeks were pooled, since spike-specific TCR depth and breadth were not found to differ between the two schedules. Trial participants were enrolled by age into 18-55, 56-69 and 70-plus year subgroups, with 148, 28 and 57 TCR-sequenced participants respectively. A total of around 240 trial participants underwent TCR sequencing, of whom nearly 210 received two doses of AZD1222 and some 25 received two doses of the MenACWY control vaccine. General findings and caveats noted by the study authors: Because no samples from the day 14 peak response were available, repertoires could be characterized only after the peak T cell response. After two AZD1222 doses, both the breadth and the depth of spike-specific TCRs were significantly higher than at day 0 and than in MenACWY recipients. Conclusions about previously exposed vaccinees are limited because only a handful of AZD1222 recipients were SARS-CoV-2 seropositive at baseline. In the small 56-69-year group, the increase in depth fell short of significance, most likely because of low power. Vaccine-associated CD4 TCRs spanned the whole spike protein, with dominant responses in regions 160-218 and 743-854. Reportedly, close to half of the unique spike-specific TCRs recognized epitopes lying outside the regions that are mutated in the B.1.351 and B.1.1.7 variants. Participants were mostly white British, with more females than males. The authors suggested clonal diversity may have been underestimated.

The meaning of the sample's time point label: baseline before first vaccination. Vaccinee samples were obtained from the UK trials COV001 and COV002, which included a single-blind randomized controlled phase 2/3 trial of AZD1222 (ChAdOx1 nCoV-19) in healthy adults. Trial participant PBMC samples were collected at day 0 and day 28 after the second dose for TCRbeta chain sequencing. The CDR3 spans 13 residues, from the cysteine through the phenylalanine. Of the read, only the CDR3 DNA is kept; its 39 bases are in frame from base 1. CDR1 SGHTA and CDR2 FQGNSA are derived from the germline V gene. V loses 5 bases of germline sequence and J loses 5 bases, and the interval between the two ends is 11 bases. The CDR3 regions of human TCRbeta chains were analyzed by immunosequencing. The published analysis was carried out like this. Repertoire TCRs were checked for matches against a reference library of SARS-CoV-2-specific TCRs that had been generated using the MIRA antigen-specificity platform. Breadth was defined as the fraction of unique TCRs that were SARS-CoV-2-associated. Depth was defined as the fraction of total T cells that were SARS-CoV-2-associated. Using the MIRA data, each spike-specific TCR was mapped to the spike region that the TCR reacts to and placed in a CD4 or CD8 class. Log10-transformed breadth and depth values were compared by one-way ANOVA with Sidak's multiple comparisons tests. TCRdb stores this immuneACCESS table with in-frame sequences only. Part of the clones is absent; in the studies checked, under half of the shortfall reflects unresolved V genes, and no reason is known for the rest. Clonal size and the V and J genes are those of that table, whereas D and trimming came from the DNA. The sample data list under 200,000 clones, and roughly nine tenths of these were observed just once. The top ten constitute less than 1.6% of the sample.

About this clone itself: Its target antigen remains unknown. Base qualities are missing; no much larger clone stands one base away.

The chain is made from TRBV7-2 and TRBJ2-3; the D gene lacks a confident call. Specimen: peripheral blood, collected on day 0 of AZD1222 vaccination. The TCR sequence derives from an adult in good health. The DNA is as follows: TGTGCCAGCAGCCGACCCCCAGGAGATACGCAGTATTTT. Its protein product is CASSRPPGDTQYF. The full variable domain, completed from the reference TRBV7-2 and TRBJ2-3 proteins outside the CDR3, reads GAGVSQSPSNKVTEKGKDVELRCDPISGHTALYWYRQSLGQGLEFLIYFQGNSAPDKSGLPSDRFSAERTGGSVSTLTIQRTQQEDSAVYLCASSRPPGDTQYFGPGTRLTVL.